This TCR beta chain is drawn from a study of cytomegalovirus exposure and HLA in healthy donors. The CDR3 consists of 13 residues. V was pared by 1 base and J by 6 bases, with 9 bases between. The germline V gene encodes CDR1 SEHNR and CDR2 FQNEAQ (reference sequence). PCR involved 60 Vbeta and 13 Jbeta primers. Assay used: immunoSEQ multiplex PCR; TCRdb lists only in-frame clones, some missing. The repertoire holds 150,000 to 200,000 clones, about 79% seen once, with 0.098% in the top ten. Sequenced: PBMCs. This receptor was taken from a boy aged 2 to 10 in good health and CMV-seronegative. The chain carries TRBV7-9 and TRBJ1-2, with D hard to call. CDR3 nucleotides: TGTGCCAGCAGCTTAGTTGGGCCGAATGGCTACACCTTC. Protein sequence: CASSLVGPNGYTF.